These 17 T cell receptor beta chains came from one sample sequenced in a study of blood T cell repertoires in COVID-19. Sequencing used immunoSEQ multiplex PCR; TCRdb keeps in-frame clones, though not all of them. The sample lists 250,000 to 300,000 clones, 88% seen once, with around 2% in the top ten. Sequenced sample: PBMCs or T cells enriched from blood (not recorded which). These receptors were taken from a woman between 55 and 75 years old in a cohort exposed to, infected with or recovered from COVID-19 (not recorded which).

As DNA, the CDR3 is TGTGCCAGTAGTACCCGGACAGGGAGGCCGAACACTGAAGCTTTCTTT. It codes for CASSTRTGRPNTEAFF. This chain joins TRBV19 and TRBJ1-1, with 8 nucleotides matching TRBD1. Trimming removed 4 bases from V and 1 base from J; junction bases left unmatched: 8. CDR3 size: 16 residues. Germline V gene lookup returns CDR1 LNHDA and CDR2 SQIVND (reference sequence).

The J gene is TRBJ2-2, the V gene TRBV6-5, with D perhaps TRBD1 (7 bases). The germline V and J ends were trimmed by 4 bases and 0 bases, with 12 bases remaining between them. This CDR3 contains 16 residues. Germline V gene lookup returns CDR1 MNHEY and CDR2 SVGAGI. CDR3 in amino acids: CASSWAGQTNTGELFF. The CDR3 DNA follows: TGTGCCAGCAGTTGGGCGGGACAGACGAACACCGGGGAGCTGTTTTTT.

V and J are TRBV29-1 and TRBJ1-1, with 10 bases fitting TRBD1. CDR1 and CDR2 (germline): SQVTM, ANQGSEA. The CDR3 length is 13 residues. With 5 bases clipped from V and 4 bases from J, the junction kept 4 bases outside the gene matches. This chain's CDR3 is CSVTRTGGTEAFF. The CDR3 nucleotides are TGCAGCGTTACGAGGACAGGGGGCACTGAAGCTTTCTTT.

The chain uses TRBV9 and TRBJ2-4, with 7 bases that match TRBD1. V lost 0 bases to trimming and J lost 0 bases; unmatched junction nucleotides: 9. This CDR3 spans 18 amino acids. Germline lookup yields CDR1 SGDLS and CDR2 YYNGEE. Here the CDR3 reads CASSVGAGGDLAKNIQYF. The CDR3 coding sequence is TGTGCCAGCAGCGTAGGGGCAGGGGGTGATTTAGCCAAAAACATTCAGTACTTC.

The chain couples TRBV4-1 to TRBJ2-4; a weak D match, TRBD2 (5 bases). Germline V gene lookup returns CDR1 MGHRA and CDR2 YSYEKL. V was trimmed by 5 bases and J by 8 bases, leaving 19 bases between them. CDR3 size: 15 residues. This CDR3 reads CASSTRGEGRDIQYF. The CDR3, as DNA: TGCGCCAGCAGCACCCGAGGTGAGGGCCGGGACATTCAGTACTTC.

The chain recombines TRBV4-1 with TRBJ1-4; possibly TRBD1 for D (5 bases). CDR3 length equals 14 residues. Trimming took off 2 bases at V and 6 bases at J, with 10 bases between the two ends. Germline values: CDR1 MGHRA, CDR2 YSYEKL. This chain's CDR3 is CASSQNRQYEKLFF. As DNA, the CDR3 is TGCGCCAGCAGCCAAAACAGGCAGTATGAAAAACTGTTTTTT.

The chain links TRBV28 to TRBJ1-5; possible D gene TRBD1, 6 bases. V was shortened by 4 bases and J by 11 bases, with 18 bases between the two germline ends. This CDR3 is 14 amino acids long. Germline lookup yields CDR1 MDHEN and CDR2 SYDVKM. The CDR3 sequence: CASSSTLTGKSQHF. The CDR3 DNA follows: TGTGCCAGCAGTTCGACCCTTACAGGGAAGTCCCAGCATTTT.

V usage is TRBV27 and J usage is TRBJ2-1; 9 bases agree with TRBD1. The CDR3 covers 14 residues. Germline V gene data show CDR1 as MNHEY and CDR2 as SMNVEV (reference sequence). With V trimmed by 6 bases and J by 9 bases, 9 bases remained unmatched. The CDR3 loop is CASSPGQGFVEQFF. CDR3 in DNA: TGTGCCAGCAGCCCGGGACAGGGTTTTGTTGAGCAGTTCTTC.

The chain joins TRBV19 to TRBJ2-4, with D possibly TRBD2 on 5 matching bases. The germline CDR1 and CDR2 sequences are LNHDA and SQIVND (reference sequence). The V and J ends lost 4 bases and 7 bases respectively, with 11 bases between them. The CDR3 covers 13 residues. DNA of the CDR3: TGTGCCAGTAGTAACCGGGGAGCGAACATTCAGTACTTC. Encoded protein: CASSNRGANIQYF.

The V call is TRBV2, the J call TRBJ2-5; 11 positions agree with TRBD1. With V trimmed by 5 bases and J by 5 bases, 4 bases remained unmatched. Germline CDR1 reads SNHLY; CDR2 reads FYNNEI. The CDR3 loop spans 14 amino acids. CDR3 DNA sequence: TGTGCCAGCAGTCCACGGACAGGGGGCGAGACCCAGTACTTC. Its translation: CASSPRTGGETQYF.

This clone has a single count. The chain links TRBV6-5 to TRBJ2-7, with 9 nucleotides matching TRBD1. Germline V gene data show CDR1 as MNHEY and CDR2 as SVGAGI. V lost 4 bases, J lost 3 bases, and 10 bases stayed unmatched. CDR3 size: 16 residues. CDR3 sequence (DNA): TGTGCCAGCAGTTTCGCCCCCCCGGGACAGGGCTACGAGCAGTACTTC. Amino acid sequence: CASSFAPPGQGYEQYF.

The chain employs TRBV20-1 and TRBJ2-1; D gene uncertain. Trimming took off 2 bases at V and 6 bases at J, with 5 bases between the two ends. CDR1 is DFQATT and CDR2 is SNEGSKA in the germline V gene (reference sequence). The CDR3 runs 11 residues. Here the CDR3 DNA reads TGCAGTGCTAGACTCGTCAATGAGCAGTTCTTC. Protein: CSARLVNEQFF.

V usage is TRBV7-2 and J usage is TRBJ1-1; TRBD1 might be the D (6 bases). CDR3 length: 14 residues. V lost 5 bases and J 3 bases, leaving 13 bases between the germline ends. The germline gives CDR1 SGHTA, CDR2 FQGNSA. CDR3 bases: TGTGCCAGCAGCCCCCAACGGACAGACACTGAAGCTTTCTTT. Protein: CASSPQRTDTEAFF. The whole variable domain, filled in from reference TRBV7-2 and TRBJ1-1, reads GAGVSQSPSNKVTEKGKDVELRCDPISGHTALYWYRQSLGQGLEFLIYFQGNSAPDKSGLPSDRFSAERTGGSVSTLTIQRTQQEDSAVYLCASSPQRTDTEAFFGQGTRLTVV.

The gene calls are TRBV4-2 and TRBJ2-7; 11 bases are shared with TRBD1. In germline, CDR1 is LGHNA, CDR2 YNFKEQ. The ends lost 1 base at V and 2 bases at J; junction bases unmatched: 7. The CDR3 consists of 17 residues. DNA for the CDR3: TGTGCCAGCAGCCAAGGGGGGGACAGGGGGTTCCCCTACGAGCAGTACTTC. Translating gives CASSQGGDRGFPYEQYF.

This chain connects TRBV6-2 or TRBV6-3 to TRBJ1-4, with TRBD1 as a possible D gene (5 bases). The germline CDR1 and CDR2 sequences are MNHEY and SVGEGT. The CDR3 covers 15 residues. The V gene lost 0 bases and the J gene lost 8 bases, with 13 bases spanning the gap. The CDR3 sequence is CASSYSPGLGEKLFF. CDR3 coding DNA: TGTGCCAGCAGTTACTCTCCAGGGTTGGGCGAAAAACTGTTTTTT.

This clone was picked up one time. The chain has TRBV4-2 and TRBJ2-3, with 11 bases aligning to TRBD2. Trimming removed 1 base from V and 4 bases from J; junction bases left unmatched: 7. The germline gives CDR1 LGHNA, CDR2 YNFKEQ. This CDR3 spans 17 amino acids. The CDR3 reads CASSQAVAGGPSDTQYF. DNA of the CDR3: TGTGCCAGCAGCCAAGCTGTAGCGGGAGGGCCGTCAGATACGCAGTATTTT.

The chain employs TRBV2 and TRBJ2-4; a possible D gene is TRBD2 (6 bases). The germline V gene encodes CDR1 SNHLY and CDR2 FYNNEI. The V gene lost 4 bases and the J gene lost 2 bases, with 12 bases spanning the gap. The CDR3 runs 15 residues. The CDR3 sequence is CASSVLRGTKNIQYF. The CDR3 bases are TGTGCCAGCAGTGTACTCCGGGGGACCAAAAACATTCAGTACTTC. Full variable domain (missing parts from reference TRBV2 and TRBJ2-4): EPEVTQTPSHQVTQMGQEVILRCVPISNHLYFYWYRQILGQKVEFLVSFYNNEISEKSEIFDDQFSVERPDGSNFTLKIRSTKLEDSAMYFCASSVLRGTKNIQYFGAGTRLSVL.